One T cell receptor (beta chain) is described in this entry. Method: immunoSEQ multiplex PCR; TCRdb's copy keeps in-frame clones and lacks some. The sample has some 2,000,000 clones; nearly 97% are singletons. The data are from a study of shared clonotypes between healthy human individuals. Material: naive CD4+ T cells sorted from blood. The subset is: CD45RA+ positively selected. This sequence was found in a man younger than 30 in good health.

Written as DNA, the CDR3 is TGTGCCTGGAGTAACGAGGGTCGGGAAAAACTGTTTTTT. Protein sequence: CAWSNEGREKLFF. The chain joins TRBV30 to TRBJ1-4; D gene uncertain. The CDR3 runs 13 residues. V lost 2 bases and J lost 8, with 12 bases in between. CDR1 GTSNPN and CDR2 SVGIG come from the germline V gene (reference sequence).